A single sample is the source of the 19 T cell receptor beta chains below, sequenced in a study of T cell responses to AZD1222 COVID-19 vaccine. Sequencing was performed with immunoSEQ multiplex PCR; in TCRdb, only in-frame clones are kept and a portion is missing. The sample lists 130,000 to 150,000 clones; roughly 91% were seen once. This material consisted of peripheral blood, taken 28 days after the second AZD1222 dose. These receptors all come from an adult who received the AZD1222 COVID-19 vaccine.

The chain carries TRBV29-1 and TRBJ2-1, with D perhaps TRBD2 (6 bases). Deletions cut 4 bases from V and 8 bases from J, with 15 bases between. The CDR3 is 13 amino acids. The germline V gene has CDR1 SQVTM and CDR2 ANQGSEA. CDR3 amino acids: CSVGRESGHEQFF. For the CDR3, the DNA is TGCAGCGTTGGTCGGGAGTCCGGCCATGAGCAGTTCTTC.

The chain employs TRBV3-1 (or the pseudogene TRBV3-2) and TRBJ1-1; 7 positions match TRBD1. There are 16 residues in the CDR3. Germline V gives CDR1 LGHDT, CDR2 YNNKEL (reference sequence). With V trimmed by 0 bases and J by 0 bases, 4 bases remained unmatched. The chain's CDR3 is CASSQDEGGLNTEAFF. DNA of the CDR3: TGTGCCAGCAGCCAAGATGAAGGGGGCCTGAACACTGAAGCTTTCTTT.

The CDR3 loop reads CASSLARRDRGFTEAFF. For the CDR3, the DNA is TGTGCCAGCAGTTTAGCCCGCCGGGACAGGGGTTTCACTGAAGCTTTCTTT. The J gene is TRBJ1-1, the V gene TRBV27; 10 positions agree with TRBD1. Germline V gives CDR1 MNHEY, CDR2 SMNVEV (reference sequence). This CDR3 has 17 amino acids. The ends lost 2 bases at V and 4 bases at J; junction bases unmatched: 10.

The sample holds a few counts of this clone. This chain uses TRBV24-1 with TRBJ2-1, with 7 bases matching TRBD1. CDR1 and CDR2 from the germline V gene are KGHDR and SFDVKD. Germline trimming cut 11 bases from V and 6 bases from J; bases unmatched to any gene: 12. The CDR3 has 14 residues. The CDR3 DNA is TGTGCCATTTCGGACCGGGACAGATCCAATGAGCAGTTCTTC. Its protein product is CAISDRDRSNEQFF.

The V call is TRBV5-5, the J call TRBJ1-4, with D unresolved. There are 14 residues in the CDR3. The germline V gene encodes CDR1 SGHKS and CDR2 YYEKEE (reference sequence). Trimming cost V 5 bases and J 0 bases, with 8 bases left between them. In DNA, the CDR3 is TGTGCCAGCAGAGAGATTGCAACTAATGAAAAACTGTTTTTT. Translated, it gives CASREIATNEKLFF. Looking up the rest from reference TRBV5-5 and TRBJ1-4 gives the full variable domain: DAGVTQSPTHLIKTRGQQVTLRCSPISGHKSVSWYQQVLGQGPQFIFQYYEKEERGRGNFPDRFSARQFPNYSSELNVNALLLGDSALYLCASREIATNEKLFFGSGTQLSVL.

This sequence joins TRBV7-2 and TRBJ1-2, with D unresolved. Per germline, CDR1 SGHTA and CDR2 FQGNSA. The V and J ends lost 2 bases and 0 bases respectively, with 7 bases between them. The CDR3 is made up of 14 amino acids. CDR3 amino acids: CASSLNQANYGYTF. DNA of the CDR3: TGTGCCAGCAGCTTAAACCAAGCTAACTATGGCTACACCTTC.

The chain has TRBV4-1 and TRBJ1-3; no clear D. Trimming removed 2 bases at V and 7 bases at J, with 15 bases between. The CDR3 is 15 residues long. Germline assignment: CDR1 MGHRA and CDR2 YSYEKL. In nucleotides, the CDR3 is TGCGCCAGCAGCCAAATTGGCCTTCCCGGCAACACCATATATTTT. Its protein product is CASSQIGLPGNTIYF.

The gene calls are TRBV5-6 and TRBJ2-3; TRBD2 agrees at 8 bases. Germline V CDR1 and CDR2: SGHDT, YYEEEE. The V and J ends lost 4 bases and 5 bases, in that order; junction bases with no gene match: 12. The CDR3 is made up of 16 amino acids. The CDR3 reads CASSLGGGRPVDTQYF. DNA for the CDR3: TGTGCCAGCAGCCTGGGGGGCGGGAGGCCCGTAGATACGCAGTATTTT.

The V gene is TRBV15, the J gene TRBJ2-5, with 8 nucleotides matching TRBD2. The V and J ends lost 1 base and 3 bases, in that order; junction bases with no gene match: 4. The CDR3 runs to 15 residues. Germline V gene sequence: CDR1 LNHNV, CDR2 YYDKDF (reference sequence). CDR3 in DNA: TGTGCCACCAGCAGAGCGGGAGGGCTGGAAGAGACCCAGTACTTC. This sequence encodes CATSRAGGLEETQYF.

The chain is built from TRBV18 and TRBJ1-2; weak D call: TRBD1 (5 bases). This CDR3 has 12 amino acids. Germline V gene data show CDR1 as KGHSH and CDR2 as LQKENI. The ends were cut back, 2 bases at V and 4 bases at J, with 5 bases in the middle. As DNA, the CDR3 is TGTGCCAGCTCACCAGGGGGCTATGGCTACACCTTC. Its translation: CASSPGGYGYTF.

The chain links TRBV7-3 to TRBJ2-2, with 7 bases that match TRBD2. The V and J ends lost 5 bases and 4 bases, in that order; junction bases with no gene match: 10. CDR1 and CDR2 from the germline V gene are SGHTA and FQGTGA. This CDR3 is 16 amino acids long. The chain's CDR3 is CASSQRGGMGTGELFF. The CDR3 DNA follows: TGTGCCAGCAGCCAACGGGGAGGGATGGGCACCGGGGAGCTGTTTTTT.

This chain links TRBV7-9 with TRBJ1-2, with D hard to call. CDR1 and CDR2 (germline): SEHNR, FQNEAQ (reference sequence). The V end was cut by 7 bases, the J end by 8 bases, with 17 bases between. CDR3 length: 13 residues. CDR3 sequence (DNA): TGTGCCAGCACTGTTCCGGGATCGGGAGGCTACACCTTC. Its translation: CASTVPGSGGYTF. Variable domain in full (rest from reference TRBV7-9 and TRBJ1-2): DTGVSQNPRHKITKRGQNVTFRCDPISEHNRLYWYRQTLGQGPEFLTYFQNEAQLEKSRLLSDRFSAERPKGSFSTLEIQRTEQGDSAMYLCASTVPGSGGYTFGSGTRLTVV.

The rearrangement links TRBV7-3 to TRBJ1-1, with D perhaps TRBD1 (6 bases). The V gene lost 4 bases and the J gene lost 5 bases, with 11 bases spanning the gap. From germline, CDR1 is SGHTA and CDR2 FQGTGA. The CDR3 runs to 13 residues. In nucleotides, the CDR3 is TGTGCCAGCAGCTCAAGGGGGGGAACTGAAGCTTTCTTT. It translates to CASSSRGGTEAFF.

V is TRBV19 and J is TRBJ1-5; 9 bases map to TRBD1. CDR3 length equals 16 residues. V was clipped by 5 bases and J by 4 bases; unmatched bases: 9. Germline V gene data show CDR1 as LNHDA and CDR2 as SQIVND (reference sequence). DNA for the CDR3: TGTGCCAGTAGTCCCCGGGGACAGGGCCCTAATCAGCCCCAGCATTTT. The encoded protein is CASSPRGQGPNQPQHF.

This clone was seen only once. The V gene is TRBV15, the J gene TRBJ1-5; the D gene is possibly TRBD1 (5 bases). The CDR3 extends over 16 amino acids. The germline CDR1 and CDR2 sequences are LNHNV and YYDKDF (reference sequence). V was cut by 4 bases and J by 4 bases, with 17 bases left in between. The DNA for the CDR3 is TGTGCCACCAGCACAGGAATAGGGCAGGGTAATCAGCCCCAGCATTTT. Encoded protein: CATSTGIGQGNQPQHF.

The chain couples TRBV6-5 to TRBJ1-5, with D hard to call. V shed 6 bases and J shed 3 bases, with 12 bases lying between them. CDR1 and CDR2 from the germline V gene are MNHEY and SVGAGI. The CDR3 is 14 amino acids. CDR3 nucleotide sequence: TGTGCCAGCAGCGCCGACCAAGACAATCAGCCCCAGCATTTT. This translates into CASSADQDNQPQHF.

The chain joins TRBV4-2 to TRBJ1-2, with unresolved D. Germline V gives CDR1 LGHNA, CDR2 YNFKEQ. V lost 1 base, J lost 0 bases, and 12 bases lay in between. The CDR3 totals 16 residues. In DNA form, the CDR3 reads TGTGCCAGCAGCCAAGGTAACCAGAGAGCTAACTATGGCTACACCTTC. As protein: CASSQGNQRANYGYTF.

The gene calls are TRBV27 and TRBJ2-1; D may correspond to TRBD1 or TRBD2 (5 bases each). V lost 8 bases, J lost 7 bases, and 15 bases lay in between. The CDR3 loop spans 13 amino acids. Germline lookup yields CDR1 MNHEY and CDR2 SMNVEV (reference sequence). CDR3 sequence: CASRGGVGNEQFF. In DNA, the CDR3 is TGTGCCAGCCGGGGCGGCGTGGGAAATGAGCAGTTCTTC.

The chain has TRBV7-2 and TRBJ2-3; 11 nucleotides line up with TRBD2. Per the germline V gene, CDR1 is SGHTA and CDR2 is FQGNSA. J was trimmed by 2 bases and V by 5 bases; bases with no gene match: 6. The CDR3 sequence is 16 residues long. The CDR3 nucleotides read TGTGCCAGCAGCCATGGGACTAGCGGTATCACAGATACGCAGTATTTT. It is translated as CASSHGTSGITDTQYF.